What follows are 21 T cell receptor beta chains derived from one specimen sequenced in a study of T cells in Graves' hyperthyroidism and ophthalmopathy. Using RNA transcripts as the source, TCR beta CDR3 regions were amplified. RT-PCR in the first round (using the HTBI primer set) targeted the TCR CDR3. A single record per CDR3 protein comes from TCRdb applying MiXCR to the multiplex PCR reads. Of some 460,000 distinct CDR3 sequences detected, about a sixth appear once; the ten largest clones hold 12% to 15%. The source material was blood. The receptors stem from a woman under 30 with Graves' hyperthyroidism.

Ten or more counts support this clonotype. This rearrangement joins TRBV11-2 to TRBJ2-3; 8 positions agree with TRBD2. This CDR3 has 15 amino acids. The germline gives CDR1 SGHAT, CDR2 FQNNGV. V was clipped by 4 bases and J by 3 bases; unmatched bases: 6. The CDR3, as DNA: TGTGCCAGCAGCTCCCCAAGCGGGGGAACAGATACGCAGTATTTT. This gives the protein CASSSPSGGTDTQYF.

The chain uses TRBV5-6 and TRBJ2-2; the D call may be TRBD1 or TRBD2 (5 bases each). This CDR3 is 16 amino acids long. CDR1 and CDR2 from the germline V gene are SGHDT and YYEEEE. The V and J ends lost 4 bases and 0 bases respectively, with 13 bases between them. CDR3 in DNA: TGTGCCAGCAGCAGGTACGGGACGGCGAACACCGGGGAGCTGTTTTTT. As protein: CASSRYGTANTGELFF. Full variable domain (remainder filled in from reference TRBV5-6 and TRBJ2-2): DAGVTQSPTHLIKTRGQQVTLRCSPKSGHDTVSWYQQALGQGPQFIFQYYEEEERQRGNFPDRFSGHQFPNYSSELNVNALLLGDSALYLCASSRYGTANTGELFFGEGSRLTVL.

There are many counts of this clonotype. The rearrangement uses TRBV5-1 and TRBJ1-2; D not resolved. Germline-derived CDR1 and CDR2 are SGHRS and YFSETQ. The CDR3 length is 13 residues. Trimming left V 0 bases short and J 1 base short, with 4 bases between. CDR3 protein: CASSLEGNYGYTF. For the CDR3, the DNA is TGCGCCAGCAGCTTGGAGGGTAACTATGGCTACACCTTC.

This clonotype turned up a few times. One junction end disagrees with the germline gene, perhaps due to a read error. The chain carries TRBV28 and TRBJ2-1; possible D gene TRBD1, 6 bases. CDR1 is MDHEN, CDR2 SYDVKM, per germline. The CDR3 spans 15 residues. The CDR3 nucleotides read TGTGCCAGCAGTTTGCCGGGACAAATCTACAATGAGCAGCTCTTC. Its translation: CASSLPGQIYNEQLF.

The chain has TRBV5-1 and TRBJ2-3, with D unclear. The CDR3 loop spans 13 amino acids. The germline V gene encodes CDR1 SGHRS and CDR2 YFSETQ. V dropped 5 bases and J dropped 4 bases, with 11 bases sitting between them. The DNA of the CDR3 is TGCGCCAGCAGGGTTAGAGTCTCAGATACGCAGTATTTT. The encoded protein is CASRVRVSDTQYF.

V usage is TRBV14 and J usage is TRBJ1-2, with D possibly matching TRBD1 (5 bases). The CDR3 contains 15 residues. Trimming removed 3 bases at V and 2 bases at J, with 13 bases between. The germline V gene has CDR1 SGHDN and CDR2 FVKESK. The CDR3 nucleotides read TGTGCCAGCAGCCAGAAGATGGGACCAAACTATGGCTACACCTTC. This sequence encodes CASSQKMGPNYGYTF.

This clonotype has a count of ten or more. The chain carries TRBV20-1 and TRBJ1-4, with D maybe TRBD1 (5 bases). Germline values: CDR1 DFQATT, CDR2 SNEGSKA (reference sequence). This CDR3 has 14 amino acids. V lost 2 bases and J 10 bases, leaving 17 bases between the germline ends. The CDR3: CSARTTYGGRKLFF. Written as DNA, the CDR3 is TGCAGTGCTAGAACCACCTACGGGGGAAGAAAACTGTTTTTT.

Ten or more counts support this clonotype. The CDR3 DNA reads TGTGCCAGCAGCTCCGTGGGCTACAATGAGCAGTTCTTC. Protein sequence: CASSSVGYNEQFF. The rearrangement joins TRBV7-2 to TRBJ2-1; no clear D gene. The CDR3 runs to 13 residues. Germline loops: CDR1 SGHTA, CDR2 FQGNSA. The V end lost 4 bases, the J end lost 3 bases, and 7 bases lay between the germline ends.

This clonotype appeared a few times. The chain combines TRBV19 with TRBJ1-2; 7 bases fit TRBD1. The CDR3 consists of 15 residues. Germline V gene data show CDR1 as LNHDA and CDR2 as SQIVND (reference sequence). Trimming took 3 bases from V and 1 from J; bases not matched to a gene: 5. DNA for the CDR3: TGTGCCAGTAGTATGGAGGGGGCTGGTAACTATGGCTACACCTTC. It codes for CASSMEGAGNYGYTF.

This clonotype was detected ten times or more. This chain uses TRBV6-1 with TRBJ2-3; TRBD1 agrees at 8 bases. This CDR3 comprises 13 residues. The V gene end was trimmed by 11 bases and the J gene end by 6 bases; junction bases not matched to a gene: 10. CDR1 and CDR2 from the germline V gene are MNHNS and SASEGT. The DNA for the CDR3 is TGTGCCGGCAAAGGACAGGGTATCGATACGCAGTATTTT. It yields the protein CAGKGQGIDTQYF.

The sample holds many counts of this clonotype. This rearrangement joins TRBV27 to TRBJ1-1, with D perhaps TRBD1 (6 bases). The CDR3 spans 16 residues. V dropped 5 bases and J dropped 0 bases, with 16 bases sitting between them. CDR1 and CDR2 (germline): MNHEY, SMNVEV (reference sequence). DNA of the CDR3: TGTGCCAGCAGTCCCTCAGGGGTTATGATGAACACTGAAGCTTTCTTT. Translated, it gives CASSPSGVMMNTEAFF.

The chain carries TRBV6-1 and TRBJ1-6; 7 bases align to TRBD1. Germline loops: CDR1 MNHNS, CDR2 SASEGT. This CDR3 is built from 13 residues. Unmatched junction bases numbered 4, after V lost 5 bases and J lost 9 bases. In DNA, the CDR3 is TGTGCCAGCAGTAACCACAGGGGTTCACCCCTCCACTTT. Amino acids: CASSNHRGSPLHF.

This clonotype was counted at least ten times. This chain joins TRBV28 and TRBJ2-5; weak D call: TRBD1 (5 bases). Germline values: CDR1 MDHEN, CDR2 SYDVKM. CDR3 length equals 16 residues. Trimming left V 3 bases short and J 4 bases short, with 18 bases between. CDR3 amino acids: CASSFSHWGVGETQYF. The CDR3 region has the DNA TGTGCCAGCAGTTTCTCCCACTGGGGCGTGGGAGAGACCCAGTACTTC.

The sample holds many counts of this clonotype. The chain employs TRBV6-5 and TRBJ1-1; TRBD1 is a possible D gene (5 bases). This CDR3 has 12 amino acids. With 1 base removed from V and 6 bases from J, the gap between germline ends came to 6 bases. The V gene's germline CDR1 is MNHEY and CDR2 SVGAGI. The CDR3 bases are TGTGCCAGCAGTTACTTGGGGGCTGAAGCTTTCTTT. Translated: CASSYLGAEAFF.

As regards this clonotype: One end of the junction is discordant with germline, which a read error may explain. The V and J genes are TRBV2 and TRBJ2-1; the D is unclear. Looked up from germline, CDR1 is SNHLY and CDR2 is FYNNEI. The CDR3 contains 16 residues. CDR3 DNA sequence: TGTGCCAGCAGTGATCCCCTAGAAGACTCCTACAATGGGCAGTTCTTC. The encoded protein is CASSDPLEDSYNGQFF.

For this clonotype: An end of the junction does not agree with germline; a read error may underlie this. The chain carries TRBV11-2 and TRBJ1-2; 7 bases align to TRBD1. The CDR3 is 13 residues long. Germline CDR1 is SGHAT and CDR2 is FQNNGV. CDR3 amino acids: CASSSTRTGGHTF. CDR3 DNA: TGTGCCAGCAGCTCGACTCGGACAGGTGGCCACACCTTC.

The sample holds many counts of this clonotype. The gene calls are TRBV5-1 and TRBJ1-2, with no clear D. This CDR3 spans 13 amino acids. The ends were cut back, 0 bases at V and 4 bases at J, with 7 bases in the middle. Germline assignment: CDR1 SGHRS and CDR2 YFSETQ. CDR3 residues: CASSLADGYGYTF. For the CDR3, the DNA is TGCGCCAGCAGCTTGGCCGACGGCTATGGCTACACCTTC.

A remark on this clonotype: It may be a read error: a sequence one base away is much more abundant. J is TRBJ1-5 and V is TRBV2; D is unclear. The germline V gene has CDR1 SNHLY and CDR2 FYNNEI. V gave up 2 bases and J gave up 6 bases, with 8 bases separating them. This CDR3 is 13 amino acids long. CDR3 sequence reads: CASSEREGQPQHF. DNA for the CDR3: TGTGCCAGCAGTGAACGTGAGGGTCAGCCCCAGCATTTT.

The table lists this clonotype with many counts. The rearrangement joins TRBV20-1 to TRBJ2-2; 15 bases align to TRBD2. The V and J ends lost 0 bases and 6 bases, in that order; junction bases with no gene match: 5. Per germline, CDR1 DFQATT and CDR2 SNEGSKA (reference sequence). This CDR3 spans 17 amino acids. This chain's CDR3 is CSARDGLAGGEAGELFF. The CDR3 DNA sequence: TGCAGTGCTAGAGATGGACTAGCGGGAGGGGAGGCCGGGGAGCTGTTTTTT.

This chain connects TRBV20-1 to TRBJ2-7; no definite D call. Germline CDR1 and CDR2: DFQATT and SNEGSKA (reference sequence). Trimming stripped 4 bases from V and 0 bases from J, with 7 bases between. The CDR3 runs to 12 residues. The CDR3 is CSAIGASYEQYF. Here the CDR3 DNA reads TGCAGTGCTATAGGCGCCTCCTACGAGCAGTACTTC.

V gene TRBV19 combines with J gene TRBJ2-1, with D possibly TRBD2 on 5 matching bases. Germline values: CDR1 LNHDA, CDR2 SQIVND (reference sequence). The germline V and J ends were trimmed by 10 bases and 3 bases, with 16 bases remaining between them. This CDR3 region has 14 residues. The CDR3 loop is CATKGELGYNEQFF. The DNA for the CDR3 is TGTGCCACTAAGGGAGAATTGGGCTACAATGAGCAGTTCTTC. Full variable domain (remainder filled in from reference TRBV19 and TRBJ2-1): DGGITQSPKYLFRKEGQNVTLSCEQNLNHDAMYWYRQDPGQGLRLIYYSQIVNDFQKGDIAEGYSVSREKKESFPLTVTSAQKNPTAFYLCATKGELGYNEQFFGPGTRLTVL.